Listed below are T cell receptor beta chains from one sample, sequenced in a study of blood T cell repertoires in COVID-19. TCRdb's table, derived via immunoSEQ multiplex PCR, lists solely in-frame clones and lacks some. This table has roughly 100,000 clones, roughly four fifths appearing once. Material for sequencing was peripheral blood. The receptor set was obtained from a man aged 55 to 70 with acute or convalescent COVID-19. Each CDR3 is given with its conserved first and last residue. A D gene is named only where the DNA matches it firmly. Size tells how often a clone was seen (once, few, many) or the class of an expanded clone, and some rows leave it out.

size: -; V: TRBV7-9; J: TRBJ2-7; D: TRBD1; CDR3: CASSQTEGANYEQYF; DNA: TGTGCCAGCAGCCAGACAGAGGGGGCCAACTACGAGCAGTACTTC
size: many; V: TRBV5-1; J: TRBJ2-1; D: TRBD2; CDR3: CASSSEPGLAGGHAFF; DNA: TGCGCCAGCAGCTCGGAGCCGGGACTAGCGGGAGGACACGCGTTCTTC
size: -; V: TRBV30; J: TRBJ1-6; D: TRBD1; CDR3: CAWSFGRRDRQRAALHF; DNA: TGTGCCTGGAGTTTTGGTCGGAGGGACAGGCAACGGGCGGCCCTCCACTTT
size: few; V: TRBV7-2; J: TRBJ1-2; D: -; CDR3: CASSSRTDSRGYTF; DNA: TGTGCCAGCAGCTCCCGGACAGATTCCCGTGGCTACACCTTC
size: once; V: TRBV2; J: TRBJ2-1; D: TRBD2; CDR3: CASSPLAGLAGEWEQFF; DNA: TGTGCCAGCAGCCCATTGGCGGGACTAGCGGGAGAATGGGAGCAGTTCTTC
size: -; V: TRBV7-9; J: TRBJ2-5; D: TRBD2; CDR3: CASSLERGRETQYF; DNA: TGTGCCAGCAGCTTAGAGCGGGGGAGGGAGACCCAGTACTTC
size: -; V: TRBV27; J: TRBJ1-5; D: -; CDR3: CASSPNRVNQPQHF; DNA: TGTGCCAGCAGTCCCAACAGGGTCAATCAGCCCCAGCATTTT
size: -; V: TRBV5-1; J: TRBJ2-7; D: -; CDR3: CASSPRTESEQYF; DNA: TGCGCCAGCAGCCCCCGGACAGAGAGCGAGCAGTACTTC
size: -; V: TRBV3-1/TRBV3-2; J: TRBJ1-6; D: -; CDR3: CASSQVAPGFNSPLHF; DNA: TGTGCCAGCAGCCAAGTGGCGCCAGGATTTAATTCACCCCTCCACTTT
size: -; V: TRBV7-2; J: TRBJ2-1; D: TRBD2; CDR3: CASSYSGNSYNEQFF; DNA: TGTGCCAGCAGCTATAGCGGGAACTCCTACAATGAGCAGTTCTTC
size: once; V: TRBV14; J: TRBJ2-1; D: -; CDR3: CASSQEYGRLYNEQFF; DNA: TGTGCCAGCAGCCAAGAATATGGGAGGCTATACAATGAGCAGTTCTTC
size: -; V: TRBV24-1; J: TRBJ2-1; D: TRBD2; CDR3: CATSALGASGSIDEQFF; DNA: TGTGCCACCAGCGCATTGGGCGCTAGCGGGAGTATCGATGAGCAGTTCTTC
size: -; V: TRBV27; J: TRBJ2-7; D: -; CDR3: CASSLYSGQAFGRNEQYF; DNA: TGTGCCAGCAGTTTATATAGCGGACAGGCTTTTGGACGTAACGAGCAGTACTTC
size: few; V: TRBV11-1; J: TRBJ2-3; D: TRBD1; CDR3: CASSPGTEPDTQYF; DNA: TGTGCCAGCAGCCCCGGGACAGAACCGGATACGCAGTATTTT
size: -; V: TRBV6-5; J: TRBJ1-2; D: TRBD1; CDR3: CASTTGGDYGYTF; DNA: TGTGCCAGCACAACAGGGGGCGACTATGGCTACACCTTC
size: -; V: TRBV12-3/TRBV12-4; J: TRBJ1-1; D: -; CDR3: CASRSGRHTEAFF; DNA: TGTGCCAGCAGGTCAGGGCGGCACACTGAAGCTTTCTTT
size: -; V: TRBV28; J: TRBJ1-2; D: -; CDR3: CASSSGGVPNYGYTF; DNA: TGTGCCAGCAGTTCGGGTGGCGTTCCTAACTATGGCTACACCTTC
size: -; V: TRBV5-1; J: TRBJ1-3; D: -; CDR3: CASSEVLDSGNTIYF; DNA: TGCGCCAGCAGCGAGGTACTTGACTCTGGAAACACCATATATTTT
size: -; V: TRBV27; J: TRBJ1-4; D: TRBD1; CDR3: CASSSTGAGNEKLFF; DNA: TGTGCCAGCAGTTCTACAGGGGCGGGTAATGAAAAACTGTTTTTT
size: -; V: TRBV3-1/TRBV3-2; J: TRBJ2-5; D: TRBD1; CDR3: CASSPGGRETQYF; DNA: TGTGCCAGCAGCCCAGGGGGTAGAGAGACCCAGTACTTC
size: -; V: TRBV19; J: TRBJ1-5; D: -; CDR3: CASSILNQPQHF; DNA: TGTGCCAGTAGTATCCTAAATCAGCCCCAGCATTTT
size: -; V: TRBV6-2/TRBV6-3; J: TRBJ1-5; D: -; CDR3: CASSPNLRQPQHF; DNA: TGTGCCAGCAGCCCCAACTTAAGACAGCCCCAGCATTTT
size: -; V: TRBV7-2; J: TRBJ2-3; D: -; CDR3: CASSLDRGTDTQYF; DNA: TGTGCCAGCAGCTTAGATAGGGGGACAGATACGCAGTATTTT
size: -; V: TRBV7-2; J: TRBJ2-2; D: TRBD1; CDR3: CASSLDRAPSTGELFF; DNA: TGTGCCAGCAGCCTTGACAGGGCTCCAAGCACCGGGGAGCTGTTTTTT
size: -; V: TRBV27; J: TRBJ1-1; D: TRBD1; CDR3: CASSRQGGVNTEAFF; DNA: TGTGCCAGCAGTAGACAGGGGGGGGTGAACACTGAAGCTTTCTTT
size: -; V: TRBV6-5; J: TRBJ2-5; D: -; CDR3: CASRRTAQETQYF; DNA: TGTGCCAGCAGACGGACAGCCCAAGAGACCCAGTACTTC
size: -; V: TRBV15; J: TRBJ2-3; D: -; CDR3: CATSRRQQGFTQYF; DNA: TGTGCCACCAGCAGAAGACAACAGGGATTTACGCAGTATTTT
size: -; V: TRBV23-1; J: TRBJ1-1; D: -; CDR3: CASSHILRENTEAFF; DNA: TGCGCCAGCAGTCACATACTCCGGGAAAACACTGAAGCTTTCTTT
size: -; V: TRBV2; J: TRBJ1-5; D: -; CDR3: CASSEGQGKGSNQPQHF; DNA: TGTGCCAGCAGTGAGGGGCAGGGGAAGGGGAGCAATCAGCCCCAGCATTTT
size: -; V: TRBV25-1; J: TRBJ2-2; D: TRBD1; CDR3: CASSEAPYRGFPGELFF; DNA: TGTGCCAGCAGTGAGGCCCCCTACAGGGGGTTTCCCGGGGAGCTGTTTTTT
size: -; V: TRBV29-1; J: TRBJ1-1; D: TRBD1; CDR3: CSVERYGQGDSTEAFF; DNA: TGCAGCGTTGAACGATATGGACAGGGGGATTCCACTGAAGCTTTCTTT
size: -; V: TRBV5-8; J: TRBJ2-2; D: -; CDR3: CASRSTRVGGGELFF; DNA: TGTGCCAGCAGATCCACCCGGGTCGGCGGCGGGGAGCTGTTTTTT